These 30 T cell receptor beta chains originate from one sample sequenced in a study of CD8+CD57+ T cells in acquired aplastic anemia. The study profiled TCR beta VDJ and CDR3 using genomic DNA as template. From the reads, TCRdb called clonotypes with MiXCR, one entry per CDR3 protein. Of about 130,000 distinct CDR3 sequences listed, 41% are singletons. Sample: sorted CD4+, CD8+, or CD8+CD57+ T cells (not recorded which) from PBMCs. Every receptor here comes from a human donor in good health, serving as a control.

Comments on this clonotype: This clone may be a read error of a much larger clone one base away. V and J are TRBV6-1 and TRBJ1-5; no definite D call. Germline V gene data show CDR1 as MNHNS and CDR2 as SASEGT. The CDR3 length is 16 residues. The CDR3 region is CTSRSGGVGGNQPQHF. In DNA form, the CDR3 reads TGTACCAGCAGGTCGGGCGGGGTCGGCGGCAATCAGCCCCAGCATTTT.

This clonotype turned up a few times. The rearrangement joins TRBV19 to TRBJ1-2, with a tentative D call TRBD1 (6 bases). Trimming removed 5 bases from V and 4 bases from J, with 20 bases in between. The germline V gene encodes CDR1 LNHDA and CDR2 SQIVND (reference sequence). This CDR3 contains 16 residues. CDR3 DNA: TGTGCCAGTAGTGGGACACCTGCAGGGGAGGCCTATGGCTACACCTTC. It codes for CASSGTPAGEAYGYTF.

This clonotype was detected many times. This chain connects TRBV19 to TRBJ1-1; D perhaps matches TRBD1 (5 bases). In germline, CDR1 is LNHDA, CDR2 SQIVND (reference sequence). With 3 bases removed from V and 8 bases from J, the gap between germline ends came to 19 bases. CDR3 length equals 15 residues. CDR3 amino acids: CASSINQGKPREAFF. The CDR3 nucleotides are TGTGCCAGTAGTATTAATCAGGGCAAACCGAGAGAAGCTTTCTTT.

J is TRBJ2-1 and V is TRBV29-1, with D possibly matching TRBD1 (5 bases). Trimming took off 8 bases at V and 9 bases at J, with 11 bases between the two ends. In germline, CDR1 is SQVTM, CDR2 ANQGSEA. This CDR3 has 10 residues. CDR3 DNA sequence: TGCAGCTGGGGCGGTCCTGAGCAGTTCTTC. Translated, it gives CSWGGPEQFF.

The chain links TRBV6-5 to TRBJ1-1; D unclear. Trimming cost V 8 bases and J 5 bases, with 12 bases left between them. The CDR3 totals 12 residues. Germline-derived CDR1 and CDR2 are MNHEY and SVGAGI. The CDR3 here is CASWEDRTEAFF. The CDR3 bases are TGTGCCAGCTGGGAGGATCGGACTGAAGCTTTCTTT.

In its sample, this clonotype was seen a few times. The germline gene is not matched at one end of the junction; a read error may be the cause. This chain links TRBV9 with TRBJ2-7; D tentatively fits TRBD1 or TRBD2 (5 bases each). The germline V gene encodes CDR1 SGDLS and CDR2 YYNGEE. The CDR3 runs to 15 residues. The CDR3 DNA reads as TGTGCCGGCAGCCGCCGGGACGGTCATAGCTGCGAGCAGTACTTC. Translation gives CAGSRRDGHSCEQYF.

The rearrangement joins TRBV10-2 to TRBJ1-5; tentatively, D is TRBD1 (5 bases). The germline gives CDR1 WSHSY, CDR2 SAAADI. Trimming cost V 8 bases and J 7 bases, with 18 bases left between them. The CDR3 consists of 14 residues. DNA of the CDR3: TGCGCCAGCCAAGGGACGGGCTCGGGGCAGCCCCAGCATTTT. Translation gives CASQGTGSGQPQHF.

CDR3 sequence (DNA): TGCAGCGCCAAGTCAGGGCCAATGAACACTGAAGCTTTCTTT. Translation: CSAKSGPMNTEAFF. This chain links TRBV29-1 with TRBJ1-1, with D possibly matching TRBD1 (5 bases). The germline V gene encodes CDR1 SQVTM and CDR2 ANQGSEA. The V end lost 7 bases, the J end lost 0 bases, and 15 bases lay between the germline ends. The CDR3 contains 14 residues.

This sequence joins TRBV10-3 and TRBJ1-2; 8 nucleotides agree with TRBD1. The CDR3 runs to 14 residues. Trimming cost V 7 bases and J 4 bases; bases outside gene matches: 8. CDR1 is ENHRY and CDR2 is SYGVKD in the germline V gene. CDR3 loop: CAIKTGQDSYGYTF. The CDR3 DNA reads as TGTGCCATCAAAACGGGACAGGACTCCTATGGCTACACCTTC.

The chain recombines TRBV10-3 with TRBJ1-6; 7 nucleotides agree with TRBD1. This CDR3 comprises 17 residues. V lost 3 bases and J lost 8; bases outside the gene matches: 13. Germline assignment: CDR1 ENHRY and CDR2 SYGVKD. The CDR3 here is CAISDYASGTAYSPLHF. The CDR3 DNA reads TGTGCCATCAGTGATTATGCTAGCGGGACAGCTTATTCACCCCTCCACTTT.

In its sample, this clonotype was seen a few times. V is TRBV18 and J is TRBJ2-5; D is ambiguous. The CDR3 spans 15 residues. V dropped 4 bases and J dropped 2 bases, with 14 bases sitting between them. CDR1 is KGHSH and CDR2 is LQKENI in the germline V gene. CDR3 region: CASSQPLGGQETQYF. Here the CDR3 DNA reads TGTGCCAGCTCACAGCCTTTAGGTGGGCAAGAGACCCAGTACTTC.

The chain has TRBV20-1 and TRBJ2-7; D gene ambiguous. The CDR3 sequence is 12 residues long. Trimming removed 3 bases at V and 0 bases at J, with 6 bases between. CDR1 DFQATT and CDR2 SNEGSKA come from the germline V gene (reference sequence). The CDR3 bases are TGCAGTGCTAGCTACAGCTCCTACGAGCAGTACTTC. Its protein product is CSASYSSYEQYF.

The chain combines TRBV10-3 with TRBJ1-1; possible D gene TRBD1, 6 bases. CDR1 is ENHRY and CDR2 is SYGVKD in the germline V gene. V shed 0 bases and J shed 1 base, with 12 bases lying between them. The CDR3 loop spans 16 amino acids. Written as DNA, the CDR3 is TGTGCCATCAGTGAGTCGGGGGGGGCCCAGAACACTGAAGCTTTCTTT. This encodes CAISESGGAQNTEAFF.

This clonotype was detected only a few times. CDR3 protein: CASSDTAVGDTQYF. DNA for the CDR3: TGTGCCAGCTCAGATACAGCAGTTGGAGATACGCAGTATTTT. This chain uses TRBV18 with TRBJ2-3; D remains unclear. Looked up from germline, CDR1 is KGHSH and CDR2 is LQKENI. V dropped 5 bases and J dropped 5 bases, with 14 bases sitting between them. CDR3 length: 14 residues.

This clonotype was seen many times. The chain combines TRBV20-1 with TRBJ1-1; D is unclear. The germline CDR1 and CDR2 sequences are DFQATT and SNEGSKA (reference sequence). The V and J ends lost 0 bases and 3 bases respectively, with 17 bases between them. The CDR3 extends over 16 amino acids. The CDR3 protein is CSARDWAGQRYTEAFF. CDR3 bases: TGCAGTGCTAGAGATTGGGCTGGGCAGCGCTACACTGAAGCTTTCTTT.

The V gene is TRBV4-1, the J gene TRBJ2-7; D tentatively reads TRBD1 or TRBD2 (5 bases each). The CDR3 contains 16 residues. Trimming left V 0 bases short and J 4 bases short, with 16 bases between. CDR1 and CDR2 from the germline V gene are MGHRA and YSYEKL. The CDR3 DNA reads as TGCGCCAGCAGCCAAGAAGCCGGGACCGTCGCGTACGAGCAGTACTTC. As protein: CASSQEAGTVAYEQYF.

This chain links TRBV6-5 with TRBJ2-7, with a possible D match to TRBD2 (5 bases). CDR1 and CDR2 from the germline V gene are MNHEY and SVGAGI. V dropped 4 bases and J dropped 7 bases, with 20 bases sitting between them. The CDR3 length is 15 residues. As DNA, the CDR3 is TGTGCCAGCAGTTCTAGCAGAGATAGACAAACAGAGCAGTACTTC. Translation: CASSSSRDRQTEQYF.

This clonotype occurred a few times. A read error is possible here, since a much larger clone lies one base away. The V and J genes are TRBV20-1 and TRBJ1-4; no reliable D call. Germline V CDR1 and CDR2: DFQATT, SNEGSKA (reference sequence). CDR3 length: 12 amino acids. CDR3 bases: TGCAGTGCTAGAGCCCGAGAGGAAAAACTGCTTTTT. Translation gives CSARAREEKLLF.

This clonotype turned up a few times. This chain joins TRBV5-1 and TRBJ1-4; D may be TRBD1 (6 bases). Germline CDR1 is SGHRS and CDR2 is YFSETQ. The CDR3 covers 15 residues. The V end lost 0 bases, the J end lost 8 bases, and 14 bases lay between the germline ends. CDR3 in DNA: TGCGCCAGCAGCTTGGTGGGGGGGCCGGAAGAAAAACTGTTTTTT. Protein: CASSLVGGPEEKLFF.

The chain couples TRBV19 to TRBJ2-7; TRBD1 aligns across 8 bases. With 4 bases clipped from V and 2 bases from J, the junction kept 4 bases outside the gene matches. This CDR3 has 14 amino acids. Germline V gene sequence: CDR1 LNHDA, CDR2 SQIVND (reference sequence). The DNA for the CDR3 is TGTGCCAGTAGTAGGACAGGGAAGGCCTACGAGCAGTACTTC. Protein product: CASSRTGKAYEQYF.

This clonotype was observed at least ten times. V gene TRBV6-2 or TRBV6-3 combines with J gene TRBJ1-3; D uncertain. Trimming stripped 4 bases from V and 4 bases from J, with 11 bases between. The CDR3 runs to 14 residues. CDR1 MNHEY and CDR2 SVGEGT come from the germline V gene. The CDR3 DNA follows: TGTGCCAGCAGTTTCAGTGCCAAGGGAAACACCATATATTTT. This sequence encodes CASSFSAKGNTIYF.

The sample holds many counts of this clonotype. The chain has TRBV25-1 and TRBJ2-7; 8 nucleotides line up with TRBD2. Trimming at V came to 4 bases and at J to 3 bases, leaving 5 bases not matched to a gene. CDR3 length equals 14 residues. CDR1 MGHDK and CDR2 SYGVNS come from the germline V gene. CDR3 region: CASSGSGTNYEQYF. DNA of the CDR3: TGTGCCAGCAGTGGTAGCGGGACCAACTACGAGCAGTACTTC.

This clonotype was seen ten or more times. DNA of the CDR3: TGTGCCAGCAGTACCCGTGGACAGGGCTATGGCTACACCTTC. Protein sequence: CASSTRGQGYGYTF. The chain recombines TRBV6-1 with TRBJ1-2; 8 bases agree with TRBD1. From germline, CDR1 is MNHNS and CDR2 SASEGT. The V and J ends lost 5 bases and 4 bases, in that order; junction bases with no gene match: 6. CDR3 length: 14 amino acids.

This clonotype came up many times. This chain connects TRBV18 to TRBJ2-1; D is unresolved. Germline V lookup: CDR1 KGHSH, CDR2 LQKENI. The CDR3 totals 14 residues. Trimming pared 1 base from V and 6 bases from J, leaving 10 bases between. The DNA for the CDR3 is TGTGCCAGCTCACCACAGGGATCAAGCAATGAGCAGTTCTTC. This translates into CASSPQGSSNEQFF.

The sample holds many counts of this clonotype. The CDR3: CASSLALLLGNEQFF. The DNA of the CDR3 is TGTGCCAGCAGCTTAGCCCTCCTGTTGGGCAATGAGCAGTTCTTC. This chain links TRBV7-9 with TRBJ2-1; D is unresolved. In germline, CDR1 is SEHNR, CDR2 FQNEAQ (reference sequence). Deletions cut 0 bases from V and 6 bases from J, with 12 bases between. This CDR3 is built from 15 residues.

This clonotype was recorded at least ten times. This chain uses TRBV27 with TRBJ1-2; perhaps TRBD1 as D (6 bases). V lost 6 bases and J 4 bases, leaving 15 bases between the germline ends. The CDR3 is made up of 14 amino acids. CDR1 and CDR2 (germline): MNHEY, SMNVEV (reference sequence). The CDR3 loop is CASSPGTQSYGYTF. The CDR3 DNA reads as TGTGCCAGCAGCCCCGGGACACAATCCTATGGCTACACCTTC.

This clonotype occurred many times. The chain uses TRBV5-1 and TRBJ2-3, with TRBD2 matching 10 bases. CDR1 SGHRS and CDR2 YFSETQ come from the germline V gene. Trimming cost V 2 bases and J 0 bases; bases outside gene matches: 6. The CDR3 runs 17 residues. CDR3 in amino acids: CASSFTGTSVSTDTQYF. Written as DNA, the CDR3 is TGCGCCAGCAGCTTCACAGGGACTAGCGTTAGCACAGATACGCAGTATTTT.

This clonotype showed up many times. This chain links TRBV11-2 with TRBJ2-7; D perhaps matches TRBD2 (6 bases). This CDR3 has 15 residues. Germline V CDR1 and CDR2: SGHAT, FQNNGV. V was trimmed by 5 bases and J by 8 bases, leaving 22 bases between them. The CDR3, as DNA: TGTGCCAGCAGCCTAACGCCGGGACTTCCGTGGAAGCAGTACTTC. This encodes CASSLTPGLPWKQYF. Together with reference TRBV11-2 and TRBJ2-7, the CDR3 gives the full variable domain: EAGVAQSPRYKIIEKRQSVAFWCNPISGHATLYWYQQILGQGPKLLIQFQNNGVVDDSQLPKDRFSAERLKGVDSTLKIQPAKLEDSAVYLCASSLTPGLPWKQYFGPGTRLTVT.

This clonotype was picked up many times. CDR3: CSARRRGVTSTDTQYF. In DNA, the CDR3 is TGCAGTGCTAGACGCCGGGGGGTAACTAGCACAGATACGCAGTATTTT. V gene TRBV20-1 combines with J gene TRBJ2-3; 7 bases match TRBD2. Trimming cost V 2 bases and J 0 bases; bases outside gene matches: 8. Germline loops: CDR1 DFQATT, CDR2 SNEGSKA (reference sequence). This CDR3 has 16 residues.

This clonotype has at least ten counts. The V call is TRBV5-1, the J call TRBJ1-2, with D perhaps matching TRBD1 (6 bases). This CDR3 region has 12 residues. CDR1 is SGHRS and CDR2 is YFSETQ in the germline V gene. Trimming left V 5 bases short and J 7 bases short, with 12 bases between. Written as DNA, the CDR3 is TGCGCCAGCAGGTACAGGGAAGGTGGCTACACCTTC. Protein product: CASRYREGGYTF.